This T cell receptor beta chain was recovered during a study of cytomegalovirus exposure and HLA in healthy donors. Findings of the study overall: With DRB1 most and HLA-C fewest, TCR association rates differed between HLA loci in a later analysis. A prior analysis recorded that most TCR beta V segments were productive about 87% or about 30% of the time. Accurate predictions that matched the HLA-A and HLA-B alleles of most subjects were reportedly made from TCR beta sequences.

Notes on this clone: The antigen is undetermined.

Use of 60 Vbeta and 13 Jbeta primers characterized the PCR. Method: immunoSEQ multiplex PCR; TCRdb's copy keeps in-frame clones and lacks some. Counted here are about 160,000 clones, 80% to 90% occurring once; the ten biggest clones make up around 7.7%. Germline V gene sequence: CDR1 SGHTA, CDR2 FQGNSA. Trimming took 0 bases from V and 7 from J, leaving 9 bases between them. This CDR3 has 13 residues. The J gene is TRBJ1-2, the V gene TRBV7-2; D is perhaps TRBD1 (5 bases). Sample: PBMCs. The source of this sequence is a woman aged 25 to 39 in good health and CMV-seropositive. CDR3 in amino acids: CASSLALQGGYTF. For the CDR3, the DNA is TGTGCCAGCAGCTTAGCGCTCCAGGGTGGCTACACCTTC.